This T cell receptor beta chain comes out of a study of blood T cell repertoires in COVID-19. Study details: From T cells, B-cell-depleted T cells, or PBMCs came the material, which was cDNA or gDNA.

Methods used by the authors: Reference gene primer amplification gave estimated nucleated cell counts. Generated by immunoSEQ multiplex PCR, the TCRdb table keeps only in-frame clones and is missing some. That table is the source of V, J and clone size, and D and trimming were worked out from the DNA. The sample has about 160,000 clones; 70% to 90% are singletons. V lost 6 bases and J lost 0; bases outside the gene matches: 5. The CDR3 is 15 amino acids. The germline gives CDR1 MDHEN, CDR2 SYDVKM. The sequenced material came from peripheral blood. The chain combines TRBV28 with TRBJ2-1; 7 nucleotides line up with TRBD1. This sequence was found in a man in his forties or fifties with acute or convalescent COVID-19. CDR3 protein: CASRGAGGSYNEQFF. CDR3 in DNA: TGTGCCAGCAGGGGGGCAGGGGGCTCCTACAATGAGCAGTTCTTC.